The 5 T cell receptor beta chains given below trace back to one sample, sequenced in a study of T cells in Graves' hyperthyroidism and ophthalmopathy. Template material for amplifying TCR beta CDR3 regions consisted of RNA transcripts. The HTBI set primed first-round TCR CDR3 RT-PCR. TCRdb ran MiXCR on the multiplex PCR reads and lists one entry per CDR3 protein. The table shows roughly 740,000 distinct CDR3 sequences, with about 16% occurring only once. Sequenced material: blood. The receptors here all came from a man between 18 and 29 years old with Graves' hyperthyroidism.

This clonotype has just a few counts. The CDR3 sequence: CATSRDRGGYTF. CDR3 DNA: TGTGCCACCAGCAGAGACAGGGGTGGCTACACCTTC. The V call is TRBV15, the J call TRBJ1-2; weak D call: TRBD1 (6 bases). Germline V gives CDR1 LNHNV, CDR2 YYDKDF (reference sequence). This CDR3 contains 12 residues. V was cut by 0 bases and J by 7 bases, with 6 bases left in between.

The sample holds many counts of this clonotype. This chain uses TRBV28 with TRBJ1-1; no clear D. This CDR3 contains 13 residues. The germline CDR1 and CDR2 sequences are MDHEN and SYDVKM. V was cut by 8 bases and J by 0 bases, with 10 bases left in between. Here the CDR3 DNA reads TGTGCCAGCGGATGGACGGTGAACACTGAAGCTTTCTTT. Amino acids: CASGWTVNTEAFF.

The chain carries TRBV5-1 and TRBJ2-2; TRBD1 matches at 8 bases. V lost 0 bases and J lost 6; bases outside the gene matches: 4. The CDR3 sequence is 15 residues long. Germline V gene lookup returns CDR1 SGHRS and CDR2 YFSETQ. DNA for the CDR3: TGCGCCAGCAGCTTGGTGGACAGGGCAGCCGGGGAGCTGTTTTTT. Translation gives CASSLVDRAAGELFF.

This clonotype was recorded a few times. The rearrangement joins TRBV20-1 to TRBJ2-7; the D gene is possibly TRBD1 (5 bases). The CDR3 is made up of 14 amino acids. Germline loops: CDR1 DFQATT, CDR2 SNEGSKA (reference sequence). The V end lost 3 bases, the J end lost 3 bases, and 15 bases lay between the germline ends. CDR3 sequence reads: CSASAGFFSYEQYF. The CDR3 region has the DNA TGCAGTGCTAGCGCAGGGTTTTTTAGCTACGAGCAGTACTTC.

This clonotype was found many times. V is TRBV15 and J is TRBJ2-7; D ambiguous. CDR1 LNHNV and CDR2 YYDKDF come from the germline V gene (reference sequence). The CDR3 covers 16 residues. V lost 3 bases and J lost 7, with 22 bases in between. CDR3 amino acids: CATSRAESSKFEEQYF. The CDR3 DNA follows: TGTGCCACCAGCAGGGCCGAGAGCTCCAAATTCGAAGAGCAGTACTTC.